Here is one T cell receptor beta chain with its context. This entry belongs to a study of cytomegalovirus exposure and HLA in healthy donors. Across the whole study: Clustering assigned approximately 79% of the approximately 400 genotyped donors to the Caucasian-associated ancestry cluster.

This CDR3 spans 15 amino acids. V lost 8 bases and J lost 3, with 16 bases in between. Germline assignment: CDR1 SNHLY and CDR2 FYNNEI. PCR was performed using 60 Vbeta and 13 Jbeta primers. Produced via immunoSEQ multiplex PCR; TCRdb's table is partial and in-frame only. This table holds some 160,000 clones, 80% to 85% found once. The sequenced material came from PBMCs. The V call is TRBV2, the J call TRBJ1-4, with a possible D match to TRBD1 (6 bases). This TCR came from a woman in her late teens or twenties in good health and CMV-seronegative. DNA for the CDR3: TGTGCCAGCTCGGGCTCCGGGACACCTAATGAAAAACTGTTTTTT. Its translation is CASSGSGTPNEKLFF.